The 15 T cell receptor beta chains given below trace back to one sample, sequenced in a study of cytomegalovirus exposure and HLA in healthy donors. A multiplex PCR was run with 60 Vbeta primers and 13 Jbeta primers. The table came from immunoSEQ multiplex PCR; TCRdb's copy has only in-frame clones and leaves some out. Of roughly 160,000 clones listed, approximately 79% are singletons. Specimen: PBMCs. These receptor sequences come from a man aged 35-49 years in good health and CMV-seronegative.

This sequence joins TRBV11-2 and TRBJ1-2; TRBD1 agrees at 9 bases. CDR3 length: 15 residues. CDR1 and CDR2 (germline): SGHAT, FQNNGV. The ends lost 3 bases at V and 2 bases at J; junction bases unmatched: 4. The CDR3 DNA reads as TGTGCCAGCAGCTTTCCGGGACAGGGAAACTATGGCTACACCTTC. This sequence encodes CASSFPGQGNYGYTF. Full variable domain (outside the CDR3, taken from reference TRBV11-2 and TRBJ1-2): EAGVAQSPRYKIIEKRQSVAFWCNPISGHATLYWYQQILGQGPKLLIQFQNNGVVDDSQLPKDRFSAERLKGVDSTLKIQPAKLEDSAVYLCASSFPGQGNYGYTFGSGTRLTVV.

V gene TRBV7-2 combines with J gene TRBJ2-5; TRBD1 aligns across 7 bases. The V gene's germline CDR1 is SGHTA and CDR2 FQGNSA. After removal of 4 bases from V and 9 bases from J, the junction contained 2 bases not matched to a gene. This CDR3 has 11 residues. CDR3 nucleotide sequence: TGTGCCAGCAGCTCCGACAGGGCCCAGTACTTC. Protein: CASSSDRAQYF.

The rearrangement links TRBV14 to TRBJ1-2, with 8 bases that match TRBD1. Germline V gives CDR1 SGHDN, CDR2 FVKESK. J gave up 7 bases and V 3 bases, and 4 bases lay outside the gene matches. The CDR3 length is 13 residues. Here the CDR3 reads CASSQDRAGGYTF. The CDR3 DNA reads TGTGCCAGCAGCCAGGACAGGGCGGGTGGCTACACCTTC. Combining the CDR3 with reference TRBV14 and TRBJ1-2 gives the whole variable domain EAGVTQFPSHSVIEKGQTVTLRCDPISGHDNLYWYRRVMGKEIKFLLHFVKESKQDESGMPNNRFLAERTGGTYSTLKVQPAELEDSGVYFCASSQDRAGGYTFGSGTRLTVV.

V is TRBV5-8 and J is TRBJ1-4; 8 bases line up with TRBD1. This CDR3 comprises 17 residues. CDR1 SGHTS and CDR2 YDEGEE come from the germline V gene. Germline trimming cut 0 bases from V and 3 bases from J; bases unmatched to any gene: 7. The CDR3 region has the DNA TGTGCCAGCAGCTTGGCCGCCGGGACAGGCCCTAATGAAAAACTGTTTTTT. This translates into CASSLAAGTGPNEKLFF.

The count of this clone is one. The chain links TRBV7-2 to TRBJ2-1, with 7 bases identical to TRBD2. Germline CDR1 SGHTA, CDR2 FQGNSA. The CDR3 length is 15 residues. The V segment lost 7 bases and the J segment 9 bases; nucleotides outside the gene matches: 15. CDR3 in DNA: TGTGCCAGCAACTGGAGACTAGCAGAATCGGGTGAGCAGTTCTTC. Amino acid sequence: CASNWRLAESGEQFF.

A few counts support this clone. The V call is TRBV29-1, the J call TRBJ2-3; TRBD2 is a possible D gene (7 bases). The CDR3 loop spans 13 amino acids. Trimming cost V 4 bases and J 8 bases, with 16 bases left between them. Germline lookup yields CDR1 SQVTM and CDR2 ANQGSEA. The DNA for the CDR3 is TGCAGCGTTGGACCCGCGGGGGCCGGTACGCAGTATTTT. It is translated as CSVGPAGAGTQYF.

The chain is built from TRBV27 and TRBJ2-1; possibly TRBD2 for D (6 bases). The V and J ends lost 3 bases and 4 bases respectively, with 10 bases between them. Germline V CDR1 and CDR2: MNHEY, SMNVEV (reference sequence). The CDR3 consists of 14 residues. CDR3 loop: CASSFRERYNEQFF. As DNA, the CDR3 is TGTGCCAGCAGTTTCCGGGAGAGGTACAATGAGCAGTTCTTC.

This clone has more than one count but fewer than ten. The rearrangement links TRBV10-2 to TRBJ2-1, with 11 nucleotides matching TRBD1. V shed 1 base, J shed 0 bases, and the junction held 14 bases outside the gene matches. Germline V gene sequence: CDR1 WSHSY, CDR2 SAAADI. CDR3 length: 21 residues. CDR3 protein: CASSEYNYRDRGSNSYNEQFF. The CDR3 DNA follows: TGCGCCAGCAGTGAGTACAACTACCGGGACAGGGGGTCCAACTCCTACAATGAGCAGTTCTTC.

The chain joins TRBV11-2 to TRBJ2-7; perhaps TRBD2 as D (5 bases). Looked up from germline, CDR1 is SGHAT and CDR2 is FQNNGV. The CDR3 covers 14 residues. V shed 0 bases and J shed 2 bases, with 8 bases lying between them. Written as DNA, the CDR3 is TGTGCCAGCAGCTTAGAACTAGGACCCTACGAGCAGTACTTC. This gives the protein CASSLELGPYEQYF.

V gene TRBV18 combines with J gene TRBJ1-4; possibly TRBD1 for D (5 bases). The CDR3 runs to 16 residues. CDR1 KGHSH and CDR2 LQKENI come from the germline V gene. The V end lost 0 bases, the J end lost 3 bases, and 11 bases lay between the germline ends. The CDR3 bases are TGTGCCAGCTCACCACCACCGACAGCCCCTAATGAAAAACTGTTTTTT. This codes for CASSPPPTAPNEKLFF.

The V gene is TRBV2, the J gene TRBJ1-2, with TRBD1 matching 7 bases. Trimming cost V 8 bases and J 5 bases; bases outside gene matches: 11. The CDR3 extends over 14 amino acids. The germline gives CDR1 SNHLY, CDR2 FYNNEI. CDR3 DNA: TGTGCCAGCGATAACAGGGGCCTTTTTTATGGCTACACCTTC. This translates into CASDNRGLFYGYTF.

The chain recombines TRBV5-4 with TRBJ1-1, with unresolved D. V was trimmed by 7 bases and J by 0 bases, leaving 19 bases between them. There are 16 residues in the CDR3. CDR1 and CDR2 from the germline V gene are SGHNT and YYREEE (reference sequence). CDR3 protein: CASPPVMAGMNTEAFF. CDR3 sequence (DNA): TGTGCCAGCCCCCCAGTAATGGCAGGTATGAACACTGAAGCTTTCTTT.

This clone was seen more than once but under ten times. The chain recombines TRBV27 with TRBJ2-3; 8 bases line up with TRBD1. Germline V gives CDR1 MNHEY, CDR2 SMNVEV (reference sequence). CDR3 length equals 15 residues. J gave up 0 bases and V 1 base, and 0 bases lay outside the gene matches. The chain's CDR3 is CASSLWTGSTDTQYF. The CDR3 DNA sequence: TGTGCCAGCAGTTTATGGACAGGGAGCACAGATACGCAGTATTTT.

The J gene is TRBJ1-4, the V gene TRBV18, with 11 bases matching TRBD1. V was pared by 4 bases and J by 8 bases, with 6 bases of the junction left unmatched. The CDR3 is 15 amino acids. Germline V gives CDR1 KGHSH, CDR2 LQKENI. CDR3 DNA sequence: TGTGCCAGCTCACTTGGGACAGGGGGTAGCGAAAAACTGTTTTTT. Its protein is CASSLGTGGSEKLFF.

This clone was seen a single time. The chain couples TRBV28 to TRBJ2-1, with D tentatively TRBD2 (5 bases). The germline V gene has CDR1 MDHEN and CDR2 SYDVKM. Trimming left V 5 bases short and J 6 bases short, with 20 bases between. The CDR3 has 16 amino acids. CDR3 nucleotide sequence: TGTGCCAGCAGTAGAGTCAGATTGGCGGGTAGCAATGAGCAGTTCTTC. Residues: CASSRVRLAGSNEQFF.